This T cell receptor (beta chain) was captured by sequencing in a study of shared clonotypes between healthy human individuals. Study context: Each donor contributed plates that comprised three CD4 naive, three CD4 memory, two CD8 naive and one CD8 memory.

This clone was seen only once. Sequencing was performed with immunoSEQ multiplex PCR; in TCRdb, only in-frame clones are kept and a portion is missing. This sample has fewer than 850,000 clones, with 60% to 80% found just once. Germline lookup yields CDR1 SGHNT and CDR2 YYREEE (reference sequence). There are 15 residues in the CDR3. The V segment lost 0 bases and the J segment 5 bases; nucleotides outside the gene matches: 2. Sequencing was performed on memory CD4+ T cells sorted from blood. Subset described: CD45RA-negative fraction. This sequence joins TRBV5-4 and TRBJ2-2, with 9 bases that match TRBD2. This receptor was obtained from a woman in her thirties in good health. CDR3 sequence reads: CASSLEGLATGELFF. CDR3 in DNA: TGTGCCAGCAGCTTGGAAGGACTAGCGACCGGGGAGCTGTTTTTT. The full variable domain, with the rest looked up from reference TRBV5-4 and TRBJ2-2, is ETGVTQSPTHLIKTRGQQVTLRCSSQSGHNTVSWYQQALGQGPQFIFQYYREEENGRGNFPPRFSGLQFPNYSSELNVNALELDDSALYLCASSLEGLATGELFFGEGSRLTVL.